This TCR beta chain was identified during a study of CD8+ T cells in alopecia areata (dated by TCRdb to 2016 to 2019). Background for the entire study: Treated patients were enrolled in an open-label pilot trial of oral tofacitinib at 5 to 10 mg twice daily for moderate-to-severe alopecia areata. Scalp clonality was compared across normal scalp (n=4), patchy alopecia areata scalp (n=8), and alopecia totalis/universalis scalp (n=8). To study T cell clonal expansion in alopecia areata, the researchers applied high-throughput TCRbeta sequencing to both the C3H/HeJ mouse model and human patients. Scalp tissue and sorted CD4+ and CD8+ peripheral blood T cells from patchy and totalis/universalis alopecia areata patients and from healthy controls were covered by human TCRbeta sequencing. Tofacitinib-treated patients had biopsies at baseline and at 4 and 24 weeks of treatment, with a later scalp biopsy in several patients. Patients received tofacitinib for 6 to 18 months and were then followed off drug for 6 months to check for delayed response and recurrence. RNA was obtained with the PAXgene miRNA kit for fixed scalp, the miRNeasy kit for PBMCs, and the RNeasy kit for mouse skin. In treated patients, disease severity was measured using the SALT score, which gives the percentage of scalp surface area affected. TCRbeta CDR3 regions were amplified by immunoSEQ multiplex PCR using 35 Vbeta forward and 13 Jbeta reverse primers.

From the cysteine up to the phenylalanine, the CDR3 has a length of 15 residues. Solely the CDR3 DNA is kept, with 45 bases framed from the first base. The V end loses 4 bases and the J end loses 0 bases, and a stretch of 10 bases separates them. The germline V gene encodes CDR1 SGHRS and CDR2 YFSETQ. In light of the paper, this sample's time point label describes: about 4 weeks on oral tofacitinib. This specimen's treatment or condition label, interpreted: oral pan-JAK inhibitor, 5-10 mg twice daily. Peripheral blood and lesional scalp punch biopsies were obtained from patients with alopecia areata. After PBMCs were isolated by density centrifugation and stained for CD3, CD4 and CD8, a FACSAria was used to sort CD4+ and CD8+ T cells. The library came from the immunoSEQ multiplex PCR assay. To provide template for TCR sequencing, every sample had RNA extracted and reverse transcribed into cDNA. First-strand cDNA was synthesized with SuperScript III using a 2:1 mix of oligo-dT and random hexamers. Amplification bias was assessed with a synthetic immune receptor repertoire, and residual bias was removed computationally. Per the original workflow: Raw reads were preprocessed for error removal, and CDR3 was defined according to IMGT conventions as running from the conserved cysteine to phenylalanine. Clonality was computed as 1 minus the Shannon entropy, with the entropy normalized by log2 of the number of productive unique TCRs. CD4 or CD8 identity of scalp clones was inferred by cross-referencing scalp TCRbeta sequences with sorted blood CD4 and CD8 repertoires. TCRdb retrieved this table from immuneACCESS and kept in-frame rearrangements only. Not all clones are present; in checked studies, unresolved V genes account for under half, and no reason is known for the remainder. The V and J calls and clone size are taken from that table; D and trimming were inferred from the DNA. The sample yields around 140,000 clones; about 86% were counted once. The top ten clones comprise less than 15% of the sample.

Here is what the overall study found, with its caveats: Because the treated cohort was small and had just a single nonresponder, larger studies are needed to establish links between baseline CD8+ expansion and response. Compared with mice, TCR sequences shared between patients were less clear, possibly partly because of HLA diversity across the patient population. Many expanded lesional clones were found to persist in scalp and blood during tofacitinib treatment, and relapse after treatment cessation may be partly explained by this persistence. Compared with normal scalp, lesional scalp had higher clonality and more expanded CD8+ clones, particularly in alopecia totalis/universalis, a pattern that suggests antigenic drive. With tofacitinib, both scalp clonality and the number of expanded CD8+ clones among the top 100 scalp clones went down significantly. Scalp TCR repertoire analysis is complicated because resident alphabeta T cells in normal human skin are also sequenced, whereas mouse skin is dominated by gammadelta T cells.

About this clone itself: Its antigen has not been determined. No base qualities exist here, and no much larger clone lies one base off it.

Here the chain combines TRBV5-1 and TRBJ1-4, with a tentative D gene TRBD1 over 6 matching bases. This clonotype was obtained from a human donor with alopecia areata. The sequencing here drew on CD8+ T cells sorted from blood, taken at week 4, from a patient treated with tofacitinib. Here is the DNA: TGCGCCAGCAGCCTGAACAGGGCAACTAATGAAAAACTGTTTTTT. This translates into CASSLNRATNEKLFF.